This T cell receptor beta chain derives from a study of blood T cell repertoires in COVID-19. Germline CDR1 and CDR2: SGHNT and YYREEE (reference sequence). V gave up 3 bases and J gave up 5 bases; unmatched junction bases: 11. The CDR3 contains 16 residues. The assay was immunoSEQ multiplex PCR, and TCRdb's table has in-frame clones only and misses some. In the table there are 270,000 or so clones, roughly 83% of which are singletons. Input material: peripheral blood. This chain links TRBV5-4 with TRBJ1-1; 9 bases are a match to TRBD1. This clonotype was obtained from a human donor with COVID-19, enrolled during active disease. The donor label of this sample is uncertain. The CDR3 nucleotides read TGTGCCAGCAGCTCGCAACCCGGACAGGGGCGAACTGAAGCTTTCTTT. As protein: CASSSQPGQGRTEAFF.